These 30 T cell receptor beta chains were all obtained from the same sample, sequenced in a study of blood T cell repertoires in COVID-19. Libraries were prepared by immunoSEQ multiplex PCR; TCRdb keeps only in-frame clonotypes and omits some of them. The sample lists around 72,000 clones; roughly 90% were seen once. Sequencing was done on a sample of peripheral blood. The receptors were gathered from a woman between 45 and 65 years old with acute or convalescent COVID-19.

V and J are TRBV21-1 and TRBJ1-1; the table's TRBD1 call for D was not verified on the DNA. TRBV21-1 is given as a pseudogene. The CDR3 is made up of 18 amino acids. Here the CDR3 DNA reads TGTGCCAGCAGCATGAATGACCAGACAGGCCAAATGAACACTGAAGCTTTCTTT. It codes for CASSMNDQTGQMNTEAFF.

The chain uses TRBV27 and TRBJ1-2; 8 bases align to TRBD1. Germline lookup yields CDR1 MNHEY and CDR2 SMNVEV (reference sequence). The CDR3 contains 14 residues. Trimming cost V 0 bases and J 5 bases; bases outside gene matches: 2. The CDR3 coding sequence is TGTGCCAGCAGTTTATCCAGACAGGGGTATGGCTACACCTTC. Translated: CASSLSRQGYGYTF.

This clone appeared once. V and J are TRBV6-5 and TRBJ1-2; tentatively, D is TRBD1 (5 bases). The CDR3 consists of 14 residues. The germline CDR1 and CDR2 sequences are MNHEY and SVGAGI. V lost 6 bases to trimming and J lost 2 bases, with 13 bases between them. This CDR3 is CASSRGGSNYGYTF. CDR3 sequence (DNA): TGTGCCAGCAGCCGGGGGGGTTCAAACTATGGCTACACCTTC.

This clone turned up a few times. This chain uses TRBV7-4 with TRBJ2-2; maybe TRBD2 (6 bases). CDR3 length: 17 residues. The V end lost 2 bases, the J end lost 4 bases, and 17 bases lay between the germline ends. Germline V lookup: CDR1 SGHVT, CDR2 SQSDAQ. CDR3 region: CASSLCLGLRGTGELFF. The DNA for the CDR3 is TGTGCCAGCAGCTTATGTCTTGGACTAAGGGGCACCGGGGAGCTGTTTTTT.

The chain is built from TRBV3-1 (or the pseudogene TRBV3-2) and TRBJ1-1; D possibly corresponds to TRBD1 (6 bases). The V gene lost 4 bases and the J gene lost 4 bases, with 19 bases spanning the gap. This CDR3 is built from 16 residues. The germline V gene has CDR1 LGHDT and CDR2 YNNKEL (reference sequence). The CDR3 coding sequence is TGTGCCAGCAGCCCAACGGGGTCAGGGGTAAGCACTGAAGCTTTCTTT. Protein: CASSPTGSGVSTEAFF.

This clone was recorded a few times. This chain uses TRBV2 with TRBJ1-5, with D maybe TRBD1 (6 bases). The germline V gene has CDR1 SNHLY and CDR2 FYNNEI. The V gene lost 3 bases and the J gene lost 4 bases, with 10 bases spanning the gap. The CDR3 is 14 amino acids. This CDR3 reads CASSDWQGNQPQHF. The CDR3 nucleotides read TGTGCCAGCAGTGATTGGCAGGGGAATCAGCCCCAGCATTTT.

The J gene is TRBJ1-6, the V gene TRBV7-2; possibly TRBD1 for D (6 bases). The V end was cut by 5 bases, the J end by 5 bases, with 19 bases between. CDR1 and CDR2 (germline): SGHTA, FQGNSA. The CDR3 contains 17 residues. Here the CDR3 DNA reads TGTGCCAGCAGCGCCCCCCGGATACAGGGACATAATTCACCCCTCCACTTT. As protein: CASSAPRIQGHNSPLHF.

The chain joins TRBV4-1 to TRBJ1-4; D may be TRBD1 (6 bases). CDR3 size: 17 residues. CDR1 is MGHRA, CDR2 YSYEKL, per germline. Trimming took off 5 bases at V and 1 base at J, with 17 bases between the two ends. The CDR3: CASSARQDPLTNEKLFF. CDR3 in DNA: TGCGCCAGCAGCGCGCGACAGGACCCTTTAACTAATGAAAAACTGTTTTTT.

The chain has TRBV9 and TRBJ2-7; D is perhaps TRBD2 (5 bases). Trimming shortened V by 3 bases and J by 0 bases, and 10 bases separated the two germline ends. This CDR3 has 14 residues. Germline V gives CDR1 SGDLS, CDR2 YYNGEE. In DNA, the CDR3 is TGTGCCAGCAGCGCTACCGGGAACTCCTACGAGCAGTACTTC. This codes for CASSATGNSYEQYF. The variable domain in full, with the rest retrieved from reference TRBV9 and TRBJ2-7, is DSGVTQTPKHLITATGQRVTLRCSPRSGDLSVYWYQQSLDQGLQFLIQYYNGEERAKGNILERFSAQQFPDLHSELNLSSLELGDSALYFCASSATGNSYEQYFGPGTRLTVT.

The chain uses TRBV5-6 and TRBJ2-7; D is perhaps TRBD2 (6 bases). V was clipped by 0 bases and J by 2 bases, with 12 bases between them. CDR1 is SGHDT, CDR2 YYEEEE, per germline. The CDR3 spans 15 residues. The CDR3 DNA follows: TGTGCCAGCAGCTTGGGCGGGACGCTCACCTACGAGCAGTACTTC. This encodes CASSLGGTLTYEQYF.

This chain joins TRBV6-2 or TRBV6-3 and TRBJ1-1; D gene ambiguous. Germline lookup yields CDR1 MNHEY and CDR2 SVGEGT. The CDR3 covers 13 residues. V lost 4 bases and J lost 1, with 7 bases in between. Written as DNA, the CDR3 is TGTGCCAGCAGTTTCCCCAGGAACACTGAAGCTTTCTTT. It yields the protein CASSFPRNTEAFF.

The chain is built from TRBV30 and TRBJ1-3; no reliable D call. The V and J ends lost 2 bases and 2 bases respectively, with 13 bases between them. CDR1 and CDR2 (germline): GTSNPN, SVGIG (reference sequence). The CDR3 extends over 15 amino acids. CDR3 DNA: TGTGCCTGGAGTCCCCGCGGGATCCCTGGAAACACCATATATTTT. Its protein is CAWSPRGIPGNTIYF.

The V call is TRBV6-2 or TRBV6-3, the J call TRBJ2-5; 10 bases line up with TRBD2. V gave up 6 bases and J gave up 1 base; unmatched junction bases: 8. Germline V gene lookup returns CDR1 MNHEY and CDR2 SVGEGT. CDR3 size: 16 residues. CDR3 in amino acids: CASSLTSGTPQETQYF. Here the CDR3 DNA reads TGTGCCAGCAGCTTAACTAGCGGGACCCCCCAAGAGACCCAGTACTTC.

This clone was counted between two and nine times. CDR3 loop: CASSGADRGVGAPLHF. For the CDR3, the DNA is TGTGCCAGCAGCGGCGCCGACAGGGGAGTGGGGGCACCCCTCCACTTT. The chain is built from TRBV5-6 and TRBJ1-6; 8 bases map to TRBD1. Germline V lookup: CDR1 SGHDT, CDR2 YYEEEE. There are 16 residues in the CDR3. Trimming removed 4 bases from V and 11 bases from J; junction bases left unmatched: 14.

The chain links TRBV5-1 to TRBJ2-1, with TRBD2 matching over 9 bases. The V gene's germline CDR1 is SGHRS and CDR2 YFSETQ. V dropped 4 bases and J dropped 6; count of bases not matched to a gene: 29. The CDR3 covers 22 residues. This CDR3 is CASSTLRTGVAGAPYVTNEQFF. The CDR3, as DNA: TGCGCCAGCAGCACACTGAGAACGGGGGTAGCGGGGGCCCCATACGTAACCAATGAGCAGTTCTTC.

The CDR3 here is CASFQGQGKQFF. The CDR3 nucleotides are TGTGCCAGCTTCCAGGGACAGGGAAAGCAGTTCTTC. The chain links TRBV18 to TRBJ2-1; 9 bases map to TRBD1. The trim removed 7 bases at V and 11 bases at J, leaving 6 bases unmatched. From germline, CDR1 is KGHSH and CDR2 LQKENI. The CDR3 has 12 residues.

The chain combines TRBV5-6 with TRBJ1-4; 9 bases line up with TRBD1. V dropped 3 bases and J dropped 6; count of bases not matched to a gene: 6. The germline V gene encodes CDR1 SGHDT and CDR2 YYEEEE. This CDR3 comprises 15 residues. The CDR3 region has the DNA TGTGCCAGCAGCTCCCGGGACAGGGTGGATGAAAAACTGTTTTTT. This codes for CASSSRDRVDEKLFF. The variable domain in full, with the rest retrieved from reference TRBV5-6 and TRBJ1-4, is DAGVTQSPTHLIKTRGQQVTLRCSPKSGHDTVSWYQQALGQGPQFIFQYYEEEERQRGNFPDRFSGHQFPNYSSELNVNALLLGDSALYLCASSSRDRVDEKLFFGSGTQLSVL.

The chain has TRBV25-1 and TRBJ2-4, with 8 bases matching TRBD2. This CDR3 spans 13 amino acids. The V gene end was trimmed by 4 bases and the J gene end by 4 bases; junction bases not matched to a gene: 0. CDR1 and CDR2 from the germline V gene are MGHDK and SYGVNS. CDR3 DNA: TGTGCCAGCAGTGCGGGAGGGAAAAACATTCAGTACTTC. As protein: CASSAGGKNIQYF.

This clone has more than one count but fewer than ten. CDR3 amino acids: CASSSDLTVRGRREKLFF. CDR3 coding DNA: TGTGCCAGCAGCTCAGATTTGACGGTCAGGGGGCGAAGGGAAAAACTGTTTTTT. This chain joins TRBV5-6 and TRBJ1-4; 8 positions match TRBD1. Germline V gene data show CDR1 as SGHDT and CDR2 as YYEEEE. The ends lost 3 bases at V and 8 bases at J; junction bases unmatched: 18. The CDR3 consists of 18 residues.

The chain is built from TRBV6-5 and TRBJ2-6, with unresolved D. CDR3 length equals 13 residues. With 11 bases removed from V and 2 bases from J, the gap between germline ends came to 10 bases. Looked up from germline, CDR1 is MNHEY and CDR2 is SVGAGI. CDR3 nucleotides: TGTGCCGCCTCCTGGCCTGGGGCCAACGTCCTGACTTTC. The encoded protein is CAASWPGANVLTF.

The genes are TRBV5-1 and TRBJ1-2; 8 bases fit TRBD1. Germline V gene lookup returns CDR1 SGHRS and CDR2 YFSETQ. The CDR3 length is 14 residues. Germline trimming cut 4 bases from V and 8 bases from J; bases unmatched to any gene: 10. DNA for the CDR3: TGCGCCAGCAGCCCCTCCGGACAGGGTGAGGGCTACACCTTC. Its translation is CASSPSGQGEGYTF.

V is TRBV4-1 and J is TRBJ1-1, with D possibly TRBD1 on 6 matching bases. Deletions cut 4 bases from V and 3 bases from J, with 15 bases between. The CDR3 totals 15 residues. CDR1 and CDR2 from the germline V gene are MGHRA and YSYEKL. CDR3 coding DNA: TGCGCCAGCAGCCGTGGACAGACCTCCTACACTGAAGCTTTCTTT. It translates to CASSRGQTSYTEAFF.

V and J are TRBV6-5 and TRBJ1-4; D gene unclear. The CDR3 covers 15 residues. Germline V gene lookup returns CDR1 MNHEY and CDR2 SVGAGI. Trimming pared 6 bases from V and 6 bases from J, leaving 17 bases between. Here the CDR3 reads CASSPRLQRDEKLFF. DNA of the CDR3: TGTGCCAGCAGCCCCCGTTTGCAGCGGGATGAAAAACTGTTTTTT.

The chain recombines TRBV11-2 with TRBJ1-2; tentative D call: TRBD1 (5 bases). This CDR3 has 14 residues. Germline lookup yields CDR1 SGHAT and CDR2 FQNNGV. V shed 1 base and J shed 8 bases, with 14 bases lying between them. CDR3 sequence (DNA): TGTGCCAGCAGCTTAGCTCCGTTGAAGGGGGGCTACACCTTC. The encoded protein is CASSLAPLKGGYTF.

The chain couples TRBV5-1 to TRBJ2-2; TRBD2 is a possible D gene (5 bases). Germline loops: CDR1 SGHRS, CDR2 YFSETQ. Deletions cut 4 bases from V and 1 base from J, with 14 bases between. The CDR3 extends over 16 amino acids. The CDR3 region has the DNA TGCGCCAGCAGCGGGTTAGGAGGAAAGAACACCGGGGAGCTGTTTTTT. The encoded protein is CASSGLGGKNTGELFF.

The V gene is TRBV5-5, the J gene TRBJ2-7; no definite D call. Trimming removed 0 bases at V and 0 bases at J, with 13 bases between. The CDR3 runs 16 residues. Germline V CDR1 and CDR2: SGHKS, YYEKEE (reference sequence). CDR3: CASSLEQFIGSYEQYF. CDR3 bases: TGTGCCAGCAGCTTGGAACAGTTTATAGGCTCCTACGAGCAGTACTTC.

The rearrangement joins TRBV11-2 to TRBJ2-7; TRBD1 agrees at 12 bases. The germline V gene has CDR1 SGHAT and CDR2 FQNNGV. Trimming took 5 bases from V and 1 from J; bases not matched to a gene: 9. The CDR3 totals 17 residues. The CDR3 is CASSLGTGGAGSYEQYF. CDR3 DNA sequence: TGTGCCAGCAGCCTGGGGACAGGGGGCGCGGGGTCCTACGAGCAGTACTTC.

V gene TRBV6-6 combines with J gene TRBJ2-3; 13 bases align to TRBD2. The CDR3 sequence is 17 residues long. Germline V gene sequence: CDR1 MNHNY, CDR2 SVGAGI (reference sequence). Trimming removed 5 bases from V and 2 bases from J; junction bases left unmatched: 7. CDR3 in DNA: TGTGCCAGCAGTCCCCGACTAGCGGGAGGCCCCACAGATACGCAGTATTTT. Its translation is CASSPRLAGGPTDTQYF.

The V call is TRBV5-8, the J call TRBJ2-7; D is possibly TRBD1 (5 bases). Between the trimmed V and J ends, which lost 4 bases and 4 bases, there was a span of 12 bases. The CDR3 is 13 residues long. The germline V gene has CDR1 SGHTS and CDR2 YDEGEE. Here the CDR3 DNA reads TGTGCCAGCAGCCAGGGTAGAAGATACGAGCAGTACTTC. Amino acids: CASSQGRRYEQYF.

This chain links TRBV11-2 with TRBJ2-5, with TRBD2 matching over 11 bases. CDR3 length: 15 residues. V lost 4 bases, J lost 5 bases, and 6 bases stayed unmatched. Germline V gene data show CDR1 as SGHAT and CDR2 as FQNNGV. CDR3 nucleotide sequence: TGTGCCAGCAGCTCAGGGACTAGCGGAGGGGAGACCCAGTACTTC. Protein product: CASSSGTSGGETQYF. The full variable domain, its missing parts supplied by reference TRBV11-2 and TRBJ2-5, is EAGVAQSPRYKIIEKRQSVAFWCNPISGHATLYWYQQILGQGPKLLIQFQNNGVVDDSQLPKDRFSAERLKGVDSTLKIQPAKLEDSAVYLCASSSGTSGGETQYFGPGTRLLVL.